The 11 T cell receptor beta chains in this list originate from one sample, sequenced in a study of cytomegalovirus exposure and HLA in healthy donors. A multiplex PCR was run with 60 Vbeta primers and 13 Jbeta primers. TCRdb keeps only in-frame clones here, not all; method: immunoSEQ multiplex PCR. The table records approximately 89,000 clones, approximately 77% of them present only once. The sequencing input was PBMCs. All receptors derive from a man younger than 45 in good health and CMV-seronegative.

This chain connects TRBV7-8 to TRBJ2-7; 13 nucleotides align to TRBD2. V lost 1 base, J lost 5 bases, and 8 bases stayed unmatched. CDR3 size: 17 residues. Germline assignment: CDR1 SGHVS and CDR2 FQNEAQ. CDR3 sequence: CASSLVWTSGSAHEQYF. The CDR3 DNA reads TGTGCCAGCAGCTTAGTTTGGACTAGCGGGAGCGCCCACGAGCAGTACTTC.

The V gene is TRBV11-3, the J gene TRBJ2-1, with a weak D call TRBD1 (7 bases). The CDR3 length is 18 residues. CDR1 is SGHNT, CDR2 YENEEA, per germline. V shed 0 bases and J shed 3 bases, with 18 bases lying between them. The CDR3 nucleotides read TGTGCCAGCAGCTTAGACCAGGGGGGTTCTACTCACTACAATGAGCAGTTCTTC. Protein sequence: CASSLDQGGSTHYNEQFF.

The J gene is TRBJ1-3, the V gene TRBV6-5; 8 nucleotides match TRBD1. Germline assignment: CDR1 MNHEY and CDR2 SVGAGI. J gave up 3 bases and V 5 bases, and 3 bases lay outside the gene matches. The CDR3 spans 14 residues. Here the CDR3 DNA reads TGTGCCAGCAGTCAGACAGGGGATGGAAACACCATATATTTT. Amino acid sequence: CASSQTGDGNTIYF.

This clone was detected only a few times. V is TRBV4-2 and J is TRBJ1-2, with D possibly TRBD1 on 5 matching bases. This CDR3 has 15 residues. V shed 7 bases and J shed 4 bases, with 19 bases lying between them. Germline lookup yields CDR1 LGHNA and CDR2 YNFKEQ. CDR3 DNA sequence: TGTGCCAGCACTAAACCGGGGGGTGGGGCCTATGGCTACACCTTC. Protein sequence: CASTKPGGGAYGYTF.

The chain recombines TRBV9 with TRBJ1-3; no reliable D call. V shed 0 bases and J shed 0 bases, with 7 bases lying between them. The CDR3 runs 15 residues. In germline, CDR1 is SGDLS, CDR2 YYNGEE. The CDR3, as DNA: TGTGCCAGCAGCGTAGGTGGTAGCTCTGGAAACACCATATATTTT. Its translation: CASSVGGSSGNTIYF.

V gene TRBV7-2 combines with J gene TRBJ1-1; 7 bases fit TRBD1. Germline CDR1 SGHTA, CDR2 FQGNSA. Trimming took 4 bases from V and 5 from J; bases not matched to a gene: 4. There are 13 residues in the CDR3. CDR3 loop: CASSSSRGTEAFF. The DNA for the CDR3 is TGTGCCAGCAGCTCCTCCAGGGGGACTGAAGCTTTCTTT. The full variable domain, its missing parts supplied by reference TRBV7-2 and TRBJ1-1, is GAGVSQSPSNKVTEKGKDVELRCDPISGHTALYWYRQSLGQGLEFLIYFQGNSAPDKSGLPSDRFSAERTGGSVSTLTIQRTQQEDSAVYLCASSSSRGTEAFFGQGTRLTVV.

The rearrangement joins TRBV7-9 to TRBJ2-1; no firm D call. CDR3 size: 15 residues. Trimming removed 0 bases at V and 3 bases at J, with 9 bases between. Germline CDR1 reads SEHNR; CDR2 reads FQNEAQ (reference sequence). The CDR3 bases are TGTGCCAGCAGCTTAGCGCTTCTAGACTACAATGAGCAGTTCTTC. It specifies CASSLALLDYNEQFF.

V and J are TRBV2 and TRBJ2-3, with D unclear. Trimming pared 4 bases from V and 5 bases from J, leaving 4 bases between. Germline CDR1 reads SNHLY; CDR2 reads FYNNEI. The CDR3 sequence is 11 residues long. The CDR3 here is CASSARDTQYF. In DNA form, the CDR3 reads TGTGCCAGCAGTGCGCGAGATACGCAGTATTTT.

The chain joins TRBV18 to TRBJ2-3, with D uncertain. The CDR3 has 12 amino acids. The germline gives CDR1 KGHSH, CDR2 LQKENI. The germline V and J ends were trimmed by 3 bases and 2 bases, with 3 bases remaining between them. The CDR3 protein is CASSPITDTQYF. The CDR3 DNA follows: TGTGCCAGCTCACCTATCACAGATACGCAGTATTTT.

With regard to this clone: One junction end disagrees with the germline gene, perhaps due to a read error. The V and J genes are TRBV7-9 and TRBJ1-2, with 8 bases aligning to TRBD1. The CDR3 length is 17 residues. Germline loops: CDR1 SEHNR, CDR2 FQNEAQ (reference sequence). The CDR3 is CSSSLLHPTGDDYGYTF. The DNA for the CDR3 is TGTTCCAGCAGCTTACTTCACCCGACAGGGGATGACTATGGCTACACCTTC.

The V gene is TRBV7-9, the J gene TRBJ1-2; no reliable D call. This CDR3 has 14 amino acids. The V gene lost 5 bases and the J gene lost 4 bases, with 14 bases spanning the gap. The V gene's germline CDR1 is SEHNR and CDR2 FQNEAQ (reference sequence). The CDR3 region is CASSPPMPSYGYTF. The CDR3 coding sequence is TGTGCCAGCAGCCCCCCAATGCCGAGCTATGGCTACACCTTC.